These T cell receptor beta chains were read from a single sample in a study of blood T cell repertoires in COVID-19. TCRdb keeps only in-frame clones here, not all; method: immunoSEQ multiplex PCR. The table has 300,000 to 450,000 clones, about 90% seen once. Sequencing input: PBMCs or T cells enriched from blood (not recorded which). The receptors here all came from a woman in her 30s who had recovered from COVID-19. The CDR3 runs from the conserved cysteine through the conserved F or W. Fields, in order: J gene, V gene, CDR3 protein.

>TRBJ2-7|TRBV4-1
CASSQERIGTGSYEQYF
>TRBJ2-1|TRBV6-4
CATRMDRGHHQFF
>TRBJ2-2|TRBV6-2/TRBV6-3
CASSPGQMNTGELFF
>TRBJ2-2|TRBV6-5
CASSYRTGIGGELFF
>TRBJ2-5|TRBV13
CASSSRAQGKETQYF
>TRBJ1-1|TRBV6-5
CASRAPTGYGTEAFF
>TRBJ2-7|TRBV24-1
CATSFGQEGYEQYF
>TRBJ2-5|TRBV7-2
CASSLGLAGARWGTQYF
>TRBJ2-3|TRBV9
CASSVGGGPTDTQYF
>TRBJ2-3|TRBV5-4
CASSDKWGLAGATGTDTQYF
>TRBJ1-1|TRBV12-5
CASGHPPDRGAEAFF
>TRBJ1-1|TRBV10-1
CASSEAGRTEAFF
>TRBJ2-1|TRBV28
CASRHWSGGAGNEQFF
>TRBJ2-5|TRBV5-4
CASSLGRAGGEETQYF
>TRBJ2-7|TRBV28
CASSFHLLGLAGGENYEQYF
>TRBJ1-2|TRBV7-8
CASSLASGNYGYTF
>TRBJ1-4|TRBV9
CASSVHEEGGTLSEKLFF
>TRBJ2-7|TRBV5-6
CASSQGTGKGNEQYF
>TRBJ2-7|TRBV6-1
CASRGHPSGHEQYF
>TRBJ1-1|TRBV14
CASSSGQNTEAFF
>TRBJ2-3|TRBV5-1
CAISLYGRGDTQYF
>TRBJ1-2|TRBV6-1
CASSEGTPGQGYGYTF
>TRBJ1-4|TRBV28
CASSSRGGETNEKLFF
>TRBJ1-5|TRBV4-1
CASSQGPGQGQPQHF
>TRBJ1-4|TRBV6-1
CASSAWTSPATNEKLFF
>TRBJ2-7|TRBV29-1
CSVEGTGSTYEQYF
>TRBJ2-7|TRBV6-6
CASSYTGEPYEQYF
>TRBJ2-3|TRBV18
CASSPGTGGDTQYF
>TRBJ2-7|TRBV5-1
CASSLASGPYEQYF
>TRBJ1-4|TRBV4-1
CASSRDLGQGNEKLFF
>TRBJ1-1|TRBV18
CASSTSERGFAEAFF
>TRBJ1-1|TRBV19
CASSIGQTAEAFF
>TRBJ1-1|TRBV30
CAWGTGRTEAFF
>TRBJ2-3|TRBV4-1
CASSHPRDRGTDTQYF
>TRBJ2-2|TRBV5-6
CASSLLAANTGELFF
>TRBJ1-3|TRBV6-5
CASSYSGGNSGNTIYF
>TRBJ2-7|TRBV24-1
CATSEPDRRSYEQYF
>TRBJ2-3|TRBV3-1/TRBV3-2
CASSQDRLAGGRDTQYF
>TRBJ1-5|TRBV23-1
CASEPGGTEDSNQPQHF
>TRBJ2-7|TRBV27
CASSFRGGEQYF
>TRBJ1-1|TRBV28
CASSYDSRSREAFF
>TRBJ1-4|TRBV7-9
CASTGLPNEKLFF
>TRBJ1-6|TRBV27
CASSHKAGGLSYNSPLHF
>TRBJ2-3|TRBV21-1
CASSSRTGGVSTDTQYF
>TRBJ2-5|TRBV9
CASSTGTAFQETQYF